This T cell receptor beta chain was captured in a study of PD-1 blockade in classical Hodgkin lymphoma. Every patient relapsed after autologous stem cell transplantation, and brentuximab vedotin exposure varied. Only in-frame clones appear in the TCRdb table, and some are missing; sequencing was by immunoSEQ multiplex PCR. Of about 150,000 clones in the sample, around 73% were seen once. The specimen was peripheral blood mononuclear cells (PBMCs), collected before the second cycle of nivolumab. This TCR derives from a human donor with classical Hodgkin lymphoma.

The CDR3 DNA reads TGTGCCATCAGTGAGGGACAGGCGAACACTGAAGCTTTCTTT. It translates to CAISEGQANTEAFF. This chain links TRBV10-3 with TRBJ1-1; 7 nucleotides agree with TRBD1. V lost 2 bases, J lost 1 base, and 1 base stayed unmatched. The length of the CDR3 is 14 residues. CDR1 and CDR2 from the germline V gene are ENHRY and SYGVKD.